These 25 T cell receptor beta chains share one sample of origin, sequenced in a study of T cell changes during pregnancy in multiple sclerosis. TCRdb's table, derived via immunoSEQ multiplex PCR, lists solely in-frame clones and lacks some. The top ten hold around 3% of the sample, which has approximately 100,000 clones, more than 90% seen once. Sequenced here: peripheral blood, sampled in the second trimester of pregnancy. Source of these receptors: a female donor with multiple sclerosis, enrolled in a pregnancy study.

The chain combines TRBV13 with TRBJ2-3, with a tentative D call TRBD1 (5 bases). Germline lookup yields CDR1 PRHDT and CDR2 FYEKMQ (reference sequence). The V and J ends lost 2 bases and 1 base respectively, with 7 bases between them. The CDR3 is 14 amino acids. The DNA for the CDR3 is TGTGCCAGCAGCTTACAGGGCGGCACAGATACGCAGTATTTT. This codes for CASSLQGGTDTQYF.

V usage is TRBV6-5 and J usage is TRBJ2-7; 10 nucleotides match TRBD2. The length of the CDR3 is 14 residues. Germline V CDR1 and CDR2: MNHEY, SVGAGI. After removal of 5 bases from V and 2 bases from J, the junction contained 3 bases not matched to a gene. Written as DNA, the CDR3 is TGTGCCAGCAGTGTCCTAGCGGGAGCCTACGAGCAGTACTTC. Translated: CASSVLAGAYEQYF.

The V call is TRBV12-5, the J call TRBJ2-1; 8 bases fit TRBD1. J gave up 0 bases and V 3 bases, and 7 bases lay outside the gene matches. Germline CDR1 and CDR2: LGHNT and FRNRAP. This CDR3 region has 17 residues. This chain's CDR3 is CASGFEGQASSYNEQFF. The CDR3 DNA follows: TGTGCTAGTGGTTTCGAGGGACAGGCGAGCTCCTACAATGAGCAGTTCTTC.

The genes are TRBV9 and TRBJ2-7; TRBD1 matches at 8 bases. The germline V gene has CDR1 SGDLS and CDR2 YYNGEE. The junction had 12 bases not matched to a gene; V was cut back by 7 bases and J by 6 bases. The CDR3 length is 14 residues. The CDR3 here is CASAPQGALGEQYF. The DNA for the CDR3 is TGTGCCAGCGCACCGCAGGGGGCGTTAGGCGAGCAGTACTTC.

The chain recombines TRBV6-5 with TRBJ2-7; 10 bases map to TRBD1. The CDR3 is made up of 14 amino acids. CDR1 and CDR2 from the germline V gene are MNHEY and SVGAGI. V shed 5 bases, J shed 3 bases, and the junction held 4 bases outside the gene matches. CDR3 coding DNA: TGTGCCAGCAGTATCCGGGACAGGGGCTACGAGCAGTACTTC. It encodes CASSIRDRGYEQYF.

The genes are TRBV7-3 and TRBJ2-4, with D perhaps TRBD1 (5 bases). The CDR3 has 15 amino acids. Trimming removed 0 bases at V and 4 bases at J, with 10 bases between. Per the germline V gene, CDR1 is SGHTA and CDR2 is FQGTGA. The CDR3 sequence: CASSLTGASKNIQYF. CDR3 bases: TGTGCCAGCAGCTTAACTGGGGCCTCTAAAAACATTCAGTACTTC.

Notes on this clone: Other DNA sequences in the sample encode the same CDR3. This CDR3 reads CSAPQGNTIYF. The CDR3 DNA follows: TGCAGTGCTCCTCAGGGAAACACCATATATTTT. The rearrangement links TRBV20-1 to TRBJ1-3; D uncertain. CDR3 length: 11 amino acids. Trimming pared 5 bases from V and 4 bases from J, leaving 6 bases between. Germline CDR1 reads DFQATT; CDR2 reads SNEGSKA (reference sequence).

Written as DNA, the CDR3 is TGTGCCAGCAGGGGGACAGCCCCGAATTCACCCCTCCACTTT. Translating gives CASRGTAPNSPLHF. The V call is TRBV2, the J call TRBJ1-6; 7 bases match TRBD1. The trim removed 6 bases at V and 7 bases at J, leaving 6 bases unmatched. This CDR3 comprises 14 residues. CDR1 SNHLY and CDR2 FYNNEI come from the germline V gene.

This clone was recorded only once. V is TRBV19 and J is TRBJ1-5, with 11 nucleotides matching TRBD1. Germline CDR1 and CDR2: LNHDA and SQIVND (reference sequence). The J segment lost 4 bases and the V segment lost 3 bases, leaving 2 bases of the junction unmatched. CDR3 size: 15 residues. The CDR3 region has the DNA TGTGCCAGTAGTATCGGACAGGGGGCGAATCAGCCCCAGCATTTT. Its protein product is CASSIGQGANQPQHF.

The rearrangement links TRBV15 to TRBJ1-1; 12 nucleotides line up with TRBD1. V shed 0 bases, J shed 11 bases, and the junction held 7 bases outside the gene matches. The CDR3 runs to 15 residues. CDR1 LNHNV and CDR2 YYDKDF come from the germline V gene (reference sequence). The CDR3 spells CATSRDLRDRGLAFF. CDR3 coding DNA: TGTGCCACCAGCAGAGATTTGAGGGACAGGGGGCTCGCTTTCTTT.

The chain employs TRBV28 and TRBJ2-1; 9 bases match TRBD2. V trimming: 8 bases; J trimming: 4 bases; junction bases outside the gene matches: 9. The CDR3 consists of 15 residues. The germline V gene has CDR1 MDHEN and CDR2 SYDVKM. The CDR3 coding sequence is TGTGCCAGCTGGGAAGCTAGCGGGATTTACAATGAGCAGTTCTTC. Its translation is CASWEASGIYNEQFF.

The J gene is TRBJ2-3, the V gene TRBV2; TRBD2 matches 12 bases. Germline V gene lookup returns CDR1 SNHLY and CDR2 FYNNEI. CDR3 length: 18 residues. J lost 4 bases, V lost 8 bases, and 16 bases had no gene match. CDR3 protein: CASGWFGRTSGKADTQYF. The CDR3 DNA follows: TGTGCCAGCGGGTGGTTTGGTCGGACTAGCGGGAAAGCAGATACGCAGTATTTT. The entire variable domain, with the rest obtained from reference TRBV2 and TRBJ2-3, is as follows: EPEVTQTPSHQVTQMGQEVILRCVPISNHLYFYWYRQILGQKVEFLVSFYNNEISEKSEIFDDQFSVERPDGSNFTLKIRSTKLEDSAMYFCASGWFGRTSGKADTQYFGPGTRLTVL.

This clone has just one count. The gene calls are TRBV4-1 and TRBJ2-7; TRBD1 aligns across 10 bases. V lost 0 bases, J lost 6 bases, and 2 bases stayed unmatched. CDR3 length: 14 residues. The germline V gene has CDR1 MGHRA and CDR2 YSYEKL. CDR3: CASSQDGDRGEQYF. CDR3 nucleotide sequence: TGCGCCAGCAGCCAAGATGGGGACAGGGGCGAGCAGTACTTC.

The genes are TRBV19 and TRBJ1-3, with D perhaps TRBD1 (6 bases). CDR1 is LNHDA and CDR2 is SQIVND in the germline V gene (reference sequence). This CDR3 is built from 11 residues. V lost 11 bases and J 11 bases, leaving 16 bases between the germline ends. DNA of the CDR3: TGTGCCTCCCGGACAGCTAAGGCCATATATTTT. This translates into CASRTAKAIYF.

The V call is TRBV19, the J call TRBJ2-6; 7 bases match TRBD1. CDR3 length equals 16 residues. With V trimmed by 10 bases and J by 2 bases, 11 bases remained unmatched. Germline lookup yields CDR1 LNHDA and CDR2 SQIVND (reference sequence). The CDR3 sequence: CATRTGRLAGANVLTF. Here the CDR3 DNA reads TGTGCCACCAGGACAGGACGCCTGGCTGGGGCCAACGTCCTGACTTTC.

The chain uses TRBV7-2 and TRBJ2-3; tentatively, D is TRBD2 (5 bases). Germline V lookup: CDR1 SGHTA, CDR2 FQGNSA. The CDR3 consists of 15 residues. Trimming pared 2 bases from V and 5 bases from J, leaving 14 bases between. CDR3 loop: CASSLTEPAGDTQYF. The CDR3 DNA is TGTGCCAGCAGCTTAACGGAACCCGCGGGAGATACGCAGTATTTT.

This chain joins TRBV20-1 and TRBJ2-4, with TRBD2 as a possible D gene (6 bases). Trimming took 5 bases from V and 8 from J, leaving 10 bases between them. The germline gives CDR1 DFQATT, CDR2 SNEGSKA (reference sequence). The length of the CDR3 is 11 residues. CDR3 sequence: CSAGGEDIQYF. As DNA, the CDR3 is TGCAGTGCTGGAGGGGAGGACATTCAGTACTTC.

The chain employs TRBV7-6 and TRBJ2-7; maybe TRBD2 (6 bases). The germline CDR1 and CDR2 sequences are SGHVS and FNYEAQ. CDR3 length equals 16 residues. V was trimmed by 5 bases and J by 0 bases, leaving 17 bases between them. The CDR3 here is CASSPSRGLSSYEQYF. The CDR3 DNA reads as TGTGCCAGCAGCCCAAGTCGGGGGTTAAGCTCCTACGAGCAGTACTTC.

This rearrangement joins TRBV28 to TRBJ1-4; TRBD1 might be the D (6 bases). The CDR3 is 14 amino acids. Germline CDR1 reads MDHEN; CDR2 reads SYDVKM. Trimming removed 5 bases at V and 4 bases at J, with 11 bases between. CDR3 nucleotide sequence: TGTGCCAGCAGTCCTGACAGGCATAATGAAAAACTGTTTTTT. This codes for CASSPDRHNEKLFF.

The rearrangement joins TRBV4-2 to TRBJ1-1; 7 bases are shared with TRBD1. Germline V gene data show CDR1 as LGHNA and CDR2 as YNFKEQ. Losses at the gene ends were 1 base for V and 5 bases for J; bases not matched to a gene: 7. The CDR3 runs 15 residues. The CDR3 region has the DNA TGTGCCAGCAGCCAAGCACAGGGGTCTCGGACTGAAGCTTTCTTT. Its protein product is CASSQAQGSRTEAFF.

Comments on this clone: One junction end does not reproduce the germline sequence, and a read error may be involved. The chain employs TRBV7-7 and TRBJ2-5; possible D gene TRBD1, 5 bases. The CDR3 is 13 amino acids. Germline V gene lookup returns CDR1 SSHAT and CDR2 FNYEAQ (reference sequence). The CDR3: CASSLRGKETQYF. The DNA for the CDR3 is TGTGCTAGCAGCTTAAGGGGAAAAGAGACCCAGTACTTC.

The CDR3 loop reads CASSPQGMGYTF. DNA for the CDR3: TGTGCCAGCAGCCCACAGGGGATGGGCTACACCTTC. The rearrangement links TRBV7-8 to TRBJ1-2, with 7 bases that match TRBD1. The CDR3 is 12 residues long. J was trimmed by 8 bases and V by 5 bases; bases with no gene match: 5. CDR1 is SGHVS, CDR2 FQNEAQ, per germline.

The rearrangement joins TRBV14 to TRBJ2-1; 11 bases fit TRBD2. V was pared by 1 base and J by 3 bases, with 8 bases of the junction left unmatched. Per germline, CDR1 SGHDN and CDR2 FVKESK. The CDR3 consists of 18 residues. In nucleotides, the CDR3 is TGTGCCAGCAGCCAAGGTTATACGGGACTAGCGGACTACAATGAGCAGTTCTTC. Translation: CASSQGYTGLADYNEQFF.

V is TRBV5-8 and J is TRBJ1-1; 8 nucleotides align to TRBD1. CDR1 and CDR2 from the germline V gene are SGHTS and YDEGEE. The ends lost 2 bases at V and 0 bases at J; junction bases unmatched: 3. The CDR3 has 15 amino acids. Here the CDR3 reads CASSLRQGMNTEAFF. The CDR3 nucleotides are TGTGCCAGCAGCTTACGACAGGGGATGAACACTGAAGCTTTCTTT.

This chain uses TRBV6-1 with TRBJ1-1, with D perhaps matching TRBD1 (5 bases). Trimming left V 3 bases short and J 1 base short, with 9 bases between. The germline CDR1 and CDR2 sequences are MNHNS and SASEGT. The CDR3 totals 14 residues. CDR3 sequence reads: CASSDGRENTEAFF. Written as DNA, the CDR3 is TGTGCCAGCAGTGACGGCAGGGAGAACACTGAAGCTTTCTTT.